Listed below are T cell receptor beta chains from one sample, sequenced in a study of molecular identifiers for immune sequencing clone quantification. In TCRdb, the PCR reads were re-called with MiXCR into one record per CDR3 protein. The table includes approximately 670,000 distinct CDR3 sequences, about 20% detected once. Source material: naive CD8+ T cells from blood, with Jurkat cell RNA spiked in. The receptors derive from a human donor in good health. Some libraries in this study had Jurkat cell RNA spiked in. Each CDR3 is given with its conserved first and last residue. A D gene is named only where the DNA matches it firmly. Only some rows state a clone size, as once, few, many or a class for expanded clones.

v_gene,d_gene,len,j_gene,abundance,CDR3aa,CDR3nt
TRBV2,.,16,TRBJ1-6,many,CASSEEGHSYNSPLHF,TGTGCCAGCAGTGAAGAGGGGCACTCCTATAATTCACCCCTCCACTTT
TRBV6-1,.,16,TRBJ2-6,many,CASRVPPSSGANVLTF,TGTGCCAGCAGGGTACCCCCTAGCTCTGGGGCCAACGTCCTGACTTTC
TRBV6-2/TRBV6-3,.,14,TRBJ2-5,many,CASSPSPLQETQYF,TGTGCCAGCAGCCCCTCACCCTTGCAAGAGACCCAGTACTTC
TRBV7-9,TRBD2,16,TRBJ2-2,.,CASSSSSGSGTGELFF,TGTGCCAGCAGCTCCTCTAGCGGGAGTGGTACCGGGGAGCTGTTTTTT
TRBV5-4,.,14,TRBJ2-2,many,CASSLWDNPGELFF,TGTGCCAGCAGCTTGTGGGACAATCCCGGGGAGCTGTTTTTT
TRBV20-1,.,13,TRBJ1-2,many,CSARDSANYGYTF,TGCAGTGCTAGAGACTCCGCTAACTATGGCTACACCTTC
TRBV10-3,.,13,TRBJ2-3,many,CAISEPPEDTQYF,TGTGCCATCAGTGAGCCCCCCGAAGATACGCAGTATTTT
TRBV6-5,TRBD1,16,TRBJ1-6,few,CASSYTWTGQNSPLHF,TGTGCCAGCAGTTACACCTGGACAGGGCAGAATTCACCCCTCCACTTT
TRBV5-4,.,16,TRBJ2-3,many,CASSLVVSGGGDTQYF,TGTGCCAGCAGCTTGGTGGTTTCGGGGGGCGGAGATACGCAGTATTTT
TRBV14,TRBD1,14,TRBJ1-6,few,CASSPGQGATPLHF,TGTGCCAGCAGCCCGGGACAGGGGGCGACACCCCTCCACTTT
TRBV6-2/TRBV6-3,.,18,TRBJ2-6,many,CASSYSQERTARANVLTF,TGTGCCAGCAGTTACTCGCAGGAGCGGACAGCTAGGGCCAACGTCCTGACTTTC
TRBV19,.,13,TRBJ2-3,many,CASSSGSGYTQYF,TGTGCCAGTAGTTCGGGGTCAGGGTATACGCAGTATTTT
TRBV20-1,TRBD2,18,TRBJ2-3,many,CSARDPLGGRGSTDTQYF,TGCAGTGCTAGAGATCCCCTGGGTGGGCGGGGGAGCACAGATACGCAGTATTTT
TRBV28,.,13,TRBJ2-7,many,CASRGNSDYEQYF,TGTGCCAGCAGGGGGAATTCCGACTACGAGCAGTACTTC
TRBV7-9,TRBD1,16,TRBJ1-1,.,CASSSQDRGPNTEAFF,TGTGCCAGCAGTTCTCAGGACAGGGGACCGAACACTGAAGCTTTCTTT
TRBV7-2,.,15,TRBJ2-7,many,CASSPPGRGPYEQYF,TGTGCCAGCAGCCCCCCAGGCAGGGGACCCTACGAGCAGTACTTC
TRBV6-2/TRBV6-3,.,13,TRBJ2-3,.,CATTRVLTDTQYF,TGTGCCACAACCCGGGTACTTACAGATACGCAGTATTTT
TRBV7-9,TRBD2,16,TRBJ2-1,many,CASKSLAGEFYNEQFF,TGTGCCAGCAAATCACTAGCGGGAGAATTTTACAATGAGCAGTTCTTC
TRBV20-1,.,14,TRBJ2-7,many,CSARISRGLYEQYF,TGCAGTGCGAGAATCAGCCGGGGGCTTTACGAGCAGTACTTC
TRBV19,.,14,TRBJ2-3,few,CASSWNSPTDTQYF,TGTGCCAGTAGTTGGAACAGTCCCACAGATACGCAGTATTTT
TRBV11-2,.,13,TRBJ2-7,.,CASGLRGSYEQYF,TGTGCCAGCGGACTGCGGGGATCCTACGAGCAGTACTTC
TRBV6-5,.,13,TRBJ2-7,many,CASSRSGFYEQYF,TGTGCCAGCAGTCGGTCGGGTTTCTACGAGCAGTACTTC
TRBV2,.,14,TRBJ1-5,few,CASSERDSNQPQHF,TGTGCCAGCAGTGAACGCGATAGCAATCAGCCCCAGCATTTT
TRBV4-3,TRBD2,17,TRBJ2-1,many,CASSHSTTSGGADEQFF,TGCGCCAGCAGCCATTCCACGACTAGCGGGGGGGCCGATGAGCAGTTCTTC
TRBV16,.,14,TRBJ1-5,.,CASSQSAGNQPQHF,TGTGCCAGCAGCCAATCTGCAGGCAATCAGCCCCAGCATTTT
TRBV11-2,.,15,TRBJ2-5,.,CASSITVAEGETQYF,TGTGCCAGCAGCATCACAGTGGCAGAGGGGGAGACCCAGTACTTC
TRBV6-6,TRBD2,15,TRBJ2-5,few,CASSYGRGGPETQYF,TGTGCCAGCAGTTATGGGCGGGGGGGGCCGGAGACCCAGTACTTC
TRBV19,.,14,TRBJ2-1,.,CASGIGFGPNEQFF,TGTGCCAGTGGTATAGGTTTCGGTCCGAATGAGCAGTTCTTC
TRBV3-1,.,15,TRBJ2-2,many,CASSQSSVGDGELFF,TGTGCCAGCAGCCAAAGTTCAGTCGGGGACGGGGAGCTGTTTTTT
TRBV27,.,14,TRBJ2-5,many,CASSYMSAEETQYF,TGTGCCAGCAGTTATATGAGCGCCGAAGAGACCCAGTACTTC
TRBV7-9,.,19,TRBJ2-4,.,CASGLGKFPFVGEENIQYF,TGTGCCAGCGGCTTGGGGAAATTCCCCTTCGTGGGGGAGGAAAACATTCAGTACTTC
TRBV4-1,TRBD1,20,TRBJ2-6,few,CASSQSPGTGSHSGANVLTF,TGCGCCAGCAGCCAATCCCCCGGGACAGGGAGTCACTCTGGGGCCAACGTCCTGACTTTC
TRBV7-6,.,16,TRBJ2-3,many,CASSPPFGKSTDTQYF,TGTGCCAGCAGCCCTCCGTTTGGTAAAAGCACAGATACGCAGTATTTT
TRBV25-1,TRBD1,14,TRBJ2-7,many,CASSIGKTGDEQYF,TGTGCCAGCAGCATTGGAAAGACAGGGGACGAGCAGTACTTC
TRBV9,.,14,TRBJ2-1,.,CASSPEVPYNEQFF,TGTGCCAGCAGCCCGGAGGTCCCCTACAATGAGCAGTTCTTC
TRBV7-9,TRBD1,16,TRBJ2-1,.,CASSPMHTTGVDEQFF,TGTGCCAGCAGCCCAATGCATACCACAGGGGTGGATGAGCAGTTCTTC
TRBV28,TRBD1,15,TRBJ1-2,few,CASSLSVTGIYGYTF,TGTGCCAGCAGTTTATCCGTGACAGGGATTTATGGCTACACCTTC
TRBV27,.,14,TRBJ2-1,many,CASSARTAYNEQFF,TGTGCCAGCAGTGCCCGGACAGCCTACAATGAGCAGTTCTTC
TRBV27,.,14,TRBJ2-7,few,CASSSRTGSYDQYF,TGTGCCAGCAGTTCCCGTACGGGCTCCTACGATCAGTACTTC
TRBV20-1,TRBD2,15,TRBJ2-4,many,CSARDSGVVENIQYF,TGCAGTGCTAGAGATAGCGGGGTAGTCGAAAACATTCAGTACTTC
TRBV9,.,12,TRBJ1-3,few,CASSVEGNTIYF,TGTGCCAGCAGCGTAGAAGGAAACACCATATATTTT